This T cell receptor beta chain was retrieved from a study of blood T cell repertoires in COVID-19. Germline V gives CDR1 SGDLS, CDR2 YYNGEE. The CDR3 loop spans 17 amino acids. V trimming: 0 bases; J trimming: 3 bases; junction bases outside the gene matches: 4. The method was immunoSEQ multiplex PCR; TCRdb's version includes in-frame clones alone and lacks a portion of them. The sample has 110,000 to 150,000 clones, 88% seen once. The TCR originated in a woman between 45 and 65 years old with acute or convalescent COVID-19. Source material: peripheral blood. The chain links TRBV9 to TRBJ1-4, with 11 bases lining up with TRBD1. CDR3 in amino acids: CASSVGTGGLANEKLFF. In DNA form, the CDR3 reads TGTGCCAGCAGCGTAGGGACAGGGGGCTTGGCTAATGAAAAACTGTTTTTT.